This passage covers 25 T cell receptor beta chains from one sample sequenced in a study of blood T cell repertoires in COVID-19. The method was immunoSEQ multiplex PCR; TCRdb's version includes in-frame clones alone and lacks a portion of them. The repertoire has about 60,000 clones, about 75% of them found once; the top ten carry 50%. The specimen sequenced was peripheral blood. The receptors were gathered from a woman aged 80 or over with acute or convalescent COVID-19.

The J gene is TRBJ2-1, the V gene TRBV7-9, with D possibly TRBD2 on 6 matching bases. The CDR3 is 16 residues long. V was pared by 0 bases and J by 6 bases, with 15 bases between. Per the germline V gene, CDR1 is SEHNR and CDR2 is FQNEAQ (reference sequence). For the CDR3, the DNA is TGTGCCAGCAGCTTAGCCCCGGGGAGGTCATCCAATGAGCAGTTCTTC. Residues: CASSLAPGRSSNEQFF.

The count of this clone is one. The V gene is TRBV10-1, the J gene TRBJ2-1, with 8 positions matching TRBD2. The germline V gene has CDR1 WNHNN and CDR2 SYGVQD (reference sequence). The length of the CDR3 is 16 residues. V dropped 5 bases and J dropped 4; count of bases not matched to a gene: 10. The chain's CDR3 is CASSPSSGGWYNEQFF. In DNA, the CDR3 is TGCGCCAGCAGTCCCAGCTCGGGAGGGTGGTACAATGAGCAGTTCTTC.

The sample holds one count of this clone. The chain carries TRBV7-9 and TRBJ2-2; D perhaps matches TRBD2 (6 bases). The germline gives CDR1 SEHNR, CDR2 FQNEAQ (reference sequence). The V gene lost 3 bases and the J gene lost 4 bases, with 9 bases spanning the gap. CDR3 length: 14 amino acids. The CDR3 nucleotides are TGTGCCAGCAGCTTGCTCGGGAGCACCGGGGAGCTGTTTTTT. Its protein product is CASSLLGSTGELFF.

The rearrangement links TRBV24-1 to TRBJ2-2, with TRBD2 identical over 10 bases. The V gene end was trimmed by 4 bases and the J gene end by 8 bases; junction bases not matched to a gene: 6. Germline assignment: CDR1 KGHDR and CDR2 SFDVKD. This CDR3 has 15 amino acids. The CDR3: CATSDRTSGGGELFF. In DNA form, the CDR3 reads TGTGCCACCAGTGACAGGACTAGCGGTGGAGGGGAGCTGTTTTTT.

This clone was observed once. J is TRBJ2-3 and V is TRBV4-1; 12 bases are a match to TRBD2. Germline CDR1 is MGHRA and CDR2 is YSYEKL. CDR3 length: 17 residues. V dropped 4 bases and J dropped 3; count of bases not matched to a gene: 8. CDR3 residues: CASSRRLAGEATDTQYF. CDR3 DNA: TGCGCCAGCAGCCGTCGACTAGCGGGAGAAGCGACAGATACGCAGTATTTT.

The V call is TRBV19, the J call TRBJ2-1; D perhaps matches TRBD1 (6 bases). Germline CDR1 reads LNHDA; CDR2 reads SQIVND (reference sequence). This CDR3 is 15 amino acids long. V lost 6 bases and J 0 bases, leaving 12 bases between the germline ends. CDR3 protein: CASSWGQRSYNEQFF. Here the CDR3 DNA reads TGTGCCAGTAGCTGGGGACAACGCTCCTACAATGAGCAGTTCTTC.

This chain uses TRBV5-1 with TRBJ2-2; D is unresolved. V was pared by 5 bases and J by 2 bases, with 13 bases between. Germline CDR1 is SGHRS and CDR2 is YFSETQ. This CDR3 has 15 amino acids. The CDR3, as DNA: TGCGCCAGCAGATTCGGTGTTACCAACACCGGGGAGCTGTTTTTT. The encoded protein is CASRFGVTNTGELFF.

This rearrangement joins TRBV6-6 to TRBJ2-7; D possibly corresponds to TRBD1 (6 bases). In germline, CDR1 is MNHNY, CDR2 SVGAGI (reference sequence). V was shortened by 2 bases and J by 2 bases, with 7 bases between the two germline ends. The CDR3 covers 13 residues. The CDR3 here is CASSYNRAYEQYF. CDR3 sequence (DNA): TGTGCCAGCAGTTACAACAGGGCCTACGAGCAGTACTTC.

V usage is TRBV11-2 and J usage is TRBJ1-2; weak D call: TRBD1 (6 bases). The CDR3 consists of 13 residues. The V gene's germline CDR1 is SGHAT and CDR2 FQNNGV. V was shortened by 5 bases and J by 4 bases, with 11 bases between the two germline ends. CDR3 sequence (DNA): TGTGCCAGCAGCCCAGGGGTTGGCTATGGCTACACCTTC. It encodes CASSPGVGYGYTF.

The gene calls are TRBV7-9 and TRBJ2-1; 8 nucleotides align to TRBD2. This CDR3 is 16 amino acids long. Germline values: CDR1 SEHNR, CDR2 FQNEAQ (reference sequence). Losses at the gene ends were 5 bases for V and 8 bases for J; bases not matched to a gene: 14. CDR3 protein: CASSDFPGLGRDEQFF. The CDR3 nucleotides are TGTGCCAGCAGCGACTTCCCGGGACTAGGTCGCGATGAGCAGTTCTTC.

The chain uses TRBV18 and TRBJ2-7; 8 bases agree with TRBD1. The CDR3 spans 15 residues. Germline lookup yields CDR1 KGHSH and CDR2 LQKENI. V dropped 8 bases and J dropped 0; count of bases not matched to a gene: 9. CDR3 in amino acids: CASHESGTGSYEQYF. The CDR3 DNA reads TGTGCCAGCCACGAATCCGGGACAGGCTCCTACGAGCAGTACTTC.

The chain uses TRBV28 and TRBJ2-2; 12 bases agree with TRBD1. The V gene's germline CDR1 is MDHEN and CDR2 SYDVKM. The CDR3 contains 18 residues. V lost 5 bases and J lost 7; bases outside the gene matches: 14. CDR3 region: CASSLWGDRGQRFGELFF. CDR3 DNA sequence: TGTGCCAGCAGTCTCTGGGGGGACAGGGGGCAGAGATTCGGGGAGCTGTTTTTT.

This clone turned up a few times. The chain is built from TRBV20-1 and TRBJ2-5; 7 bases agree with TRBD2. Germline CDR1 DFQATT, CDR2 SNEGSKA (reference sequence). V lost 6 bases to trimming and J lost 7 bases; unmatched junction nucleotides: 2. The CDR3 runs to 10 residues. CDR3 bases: TGCAGTGCAAGACTAGCGACCCAGTACTTC. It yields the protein CSARLATQYF.

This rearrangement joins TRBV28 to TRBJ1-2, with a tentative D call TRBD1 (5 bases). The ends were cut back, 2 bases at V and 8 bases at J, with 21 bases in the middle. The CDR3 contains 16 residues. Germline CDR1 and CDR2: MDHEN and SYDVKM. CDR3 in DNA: TGTGCCAGCAGTTTAAGGGCAGGGCCGGGGGTGCGGGGCTACACCTTC. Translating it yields CASSLRAGPGVRGYTF.

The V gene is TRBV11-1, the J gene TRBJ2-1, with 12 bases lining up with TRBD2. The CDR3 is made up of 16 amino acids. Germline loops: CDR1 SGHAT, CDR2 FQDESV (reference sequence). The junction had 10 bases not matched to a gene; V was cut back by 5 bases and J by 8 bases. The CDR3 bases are TGTGCCAGCAGCCACCGACTAGCGGGAGTTATCGATGAGCAGTTCTTC. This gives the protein CASSHRLAGVIDEQFF.

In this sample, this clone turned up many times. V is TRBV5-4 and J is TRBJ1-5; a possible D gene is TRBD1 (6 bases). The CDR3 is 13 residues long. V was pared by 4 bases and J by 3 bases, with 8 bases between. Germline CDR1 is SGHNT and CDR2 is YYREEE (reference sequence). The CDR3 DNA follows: TGTGCCAGCAGCCAGGGGCCCAATCAGCCCCAGCATTTT. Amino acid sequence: CASSQGPNQPQHF.

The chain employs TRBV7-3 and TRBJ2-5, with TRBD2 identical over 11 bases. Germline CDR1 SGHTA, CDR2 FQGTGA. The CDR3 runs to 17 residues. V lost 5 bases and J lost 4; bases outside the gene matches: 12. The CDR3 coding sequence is TGTGCCAGCAGCCCCGGGACCCTAGCGGGAGGCGGAGAGACCCAGTACTTC. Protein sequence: CASSPGTLAGGGETQYF.

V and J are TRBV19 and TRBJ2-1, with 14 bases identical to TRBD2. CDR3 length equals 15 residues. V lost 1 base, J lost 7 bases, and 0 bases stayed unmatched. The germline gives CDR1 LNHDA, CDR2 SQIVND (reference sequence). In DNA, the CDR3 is TGTGCCAGTAGTATAGGACTAGCGGGAGGGAATGAGCAGTTCTTC. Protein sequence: CASSIGLAGGNEQFF.

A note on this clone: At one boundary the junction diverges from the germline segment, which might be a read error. The CDR3 loop is CASSRTGGSGELFF. DNA of the CDR3: TGTGCTAGCAGCCGGACAGGGGGTAGCGGGGAGCTGTTTTTT. The chain joins TRBV7-7 to TRBJ2-2; the match to TRBD1 covers 10 bases. Germline V CDR1 and CDR2: SSHAT, FNYEAQ (reference sequence). The CDR3 runs to 14 residues.

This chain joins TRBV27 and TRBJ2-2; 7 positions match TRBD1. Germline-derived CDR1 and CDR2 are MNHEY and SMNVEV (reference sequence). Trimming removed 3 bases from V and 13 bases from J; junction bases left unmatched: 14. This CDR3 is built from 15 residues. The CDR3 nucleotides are TGTGCCAGCAGTTTGTCCACAGGGGCCCCGGGGAGGCTGTTTTTT. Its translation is CASSLSTGAPGRLFF.

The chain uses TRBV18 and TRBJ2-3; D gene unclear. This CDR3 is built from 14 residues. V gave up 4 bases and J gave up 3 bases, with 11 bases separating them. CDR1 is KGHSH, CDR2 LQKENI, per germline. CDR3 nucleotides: TGTGCCAGCTCACTACTACAAAATACAGATACGCAGTATTTT. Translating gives CASSLLQNTDTQYF.

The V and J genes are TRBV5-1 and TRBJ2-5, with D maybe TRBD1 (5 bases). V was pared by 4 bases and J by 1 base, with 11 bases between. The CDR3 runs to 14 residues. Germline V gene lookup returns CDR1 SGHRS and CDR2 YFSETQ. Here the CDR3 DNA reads TGCGCCAGCAGCACCAGACAGTTCCAAGAGACCCAGTACTTC. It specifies CASSTRQFQETQYF.

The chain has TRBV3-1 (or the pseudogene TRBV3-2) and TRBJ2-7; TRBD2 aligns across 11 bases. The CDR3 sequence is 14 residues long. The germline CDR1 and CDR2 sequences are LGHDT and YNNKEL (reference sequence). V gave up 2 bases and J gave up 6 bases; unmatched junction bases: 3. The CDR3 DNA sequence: TGTGCCAGCAGCCAAAGCCTAGCGGGAGGCGAGCAGTACTTC. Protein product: CASSQSLAGGEQYF.

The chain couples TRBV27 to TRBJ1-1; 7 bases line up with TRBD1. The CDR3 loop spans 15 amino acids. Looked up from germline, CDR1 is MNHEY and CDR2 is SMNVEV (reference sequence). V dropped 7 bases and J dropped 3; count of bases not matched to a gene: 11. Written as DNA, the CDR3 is TGTGCCAGCAAAACCGGACAGGTCGTAGACACTGAAGCTTTCTTT. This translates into CASKTGQVVDTEAFF.

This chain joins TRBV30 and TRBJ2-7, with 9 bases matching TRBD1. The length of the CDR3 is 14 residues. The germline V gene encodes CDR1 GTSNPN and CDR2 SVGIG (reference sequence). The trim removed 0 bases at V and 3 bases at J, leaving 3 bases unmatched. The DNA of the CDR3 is TGTGCCTGGAGTGTCACAGGGGGCGGCTACGAGCAGTACTTC. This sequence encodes CAWSVTGGGYEQYF.